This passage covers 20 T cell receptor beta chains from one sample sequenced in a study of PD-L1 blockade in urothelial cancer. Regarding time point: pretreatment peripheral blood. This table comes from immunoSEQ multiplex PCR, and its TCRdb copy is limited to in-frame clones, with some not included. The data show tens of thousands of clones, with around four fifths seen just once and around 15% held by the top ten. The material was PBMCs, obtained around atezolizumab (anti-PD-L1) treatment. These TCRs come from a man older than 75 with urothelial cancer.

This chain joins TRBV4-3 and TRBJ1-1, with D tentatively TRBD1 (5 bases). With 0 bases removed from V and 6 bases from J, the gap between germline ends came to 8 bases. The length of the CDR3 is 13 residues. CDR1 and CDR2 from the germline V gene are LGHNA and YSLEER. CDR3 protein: CASSQDRASEAFF. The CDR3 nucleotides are TGCGCCAGCAGCCAAGACAGGGCCTCTGAAGCTTTCTTT.

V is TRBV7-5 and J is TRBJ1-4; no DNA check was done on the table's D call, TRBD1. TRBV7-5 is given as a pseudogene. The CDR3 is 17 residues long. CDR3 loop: CVRSLIKKRGNNEKLFF. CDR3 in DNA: TGTGTCAGAAGCTTAATAAAGAAAAGGGGAAATAATGAAAAACTGTTTTTT.

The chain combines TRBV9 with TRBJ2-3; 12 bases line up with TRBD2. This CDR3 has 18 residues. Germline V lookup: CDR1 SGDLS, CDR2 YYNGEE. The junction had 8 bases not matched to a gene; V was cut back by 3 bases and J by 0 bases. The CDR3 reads CASSEGLAGMVSTDTQYF. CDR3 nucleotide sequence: TGTGCCAGCAGCGAAGGACTAGCGGGGATGGTTAGCACAGATACGCAGTATTTT. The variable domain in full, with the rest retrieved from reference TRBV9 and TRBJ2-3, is DSGVTQTPKHLITATGQRVTLRCSPRSGDLSVYWYQQSLDQGLQFLIQYYNGEERAKGNILERFSAQQFPDLHSELNLSSLELGDSALYFCASSEGLAGMVSTDTQYFGPGTRLTVL.

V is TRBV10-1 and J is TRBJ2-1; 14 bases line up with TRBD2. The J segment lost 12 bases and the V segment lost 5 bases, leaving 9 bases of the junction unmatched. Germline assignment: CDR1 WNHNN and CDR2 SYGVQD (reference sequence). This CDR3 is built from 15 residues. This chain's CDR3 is CASSTGTSGSVMQFF. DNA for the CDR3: TGCGCCAGCAGTACTGGGACTAGCGGGAGTGTGATGCAGTTCTTC.

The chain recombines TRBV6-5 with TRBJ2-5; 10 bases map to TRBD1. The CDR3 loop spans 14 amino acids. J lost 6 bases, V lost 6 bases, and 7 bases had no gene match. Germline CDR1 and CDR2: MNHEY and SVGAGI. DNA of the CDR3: TGTGCCAGCAGCCTACGGACAGGGGGACAGACCCAGTACTTC. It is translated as CASSLRTGGQTQYF.

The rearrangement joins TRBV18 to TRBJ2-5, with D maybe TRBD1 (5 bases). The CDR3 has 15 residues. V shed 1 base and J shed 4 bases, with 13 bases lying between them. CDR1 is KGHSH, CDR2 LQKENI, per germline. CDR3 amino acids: CASSPLGFQGETQYF. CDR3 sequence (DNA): TGTGCCAGCTCACCACTAGGGTTTCAGGGAGAGACCCAGTACTTC.

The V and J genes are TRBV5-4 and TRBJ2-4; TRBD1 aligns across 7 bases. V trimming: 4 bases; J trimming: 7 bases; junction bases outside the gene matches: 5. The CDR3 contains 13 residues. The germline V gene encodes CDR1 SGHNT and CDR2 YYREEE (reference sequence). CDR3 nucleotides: TGTGCCAGCAGCCGGGACAGCCTGAACATTCAGTACTTC. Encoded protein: CASSRDSLNIQYF.

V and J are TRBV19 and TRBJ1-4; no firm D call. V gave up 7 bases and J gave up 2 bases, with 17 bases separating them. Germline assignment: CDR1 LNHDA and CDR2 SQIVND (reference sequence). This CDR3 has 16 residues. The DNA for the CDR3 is TGTGCCAGTAACCTATACCCGGGTGACACTAATGAAAAACTGTTTTTT. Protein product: CASNLYPGDTNEKLFF.

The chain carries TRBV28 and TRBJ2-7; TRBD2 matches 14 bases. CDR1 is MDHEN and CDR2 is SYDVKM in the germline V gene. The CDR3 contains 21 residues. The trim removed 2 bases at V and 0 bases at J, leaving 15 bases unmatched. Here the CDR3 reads CASSLPSPPTSGRATSYEQYF. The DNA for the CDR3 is TGTGCCAGCAGTTTACCTTCTCCCCCGACTAGCGGGAGGGCCACCTCCTACGAGCAGTACTTC.

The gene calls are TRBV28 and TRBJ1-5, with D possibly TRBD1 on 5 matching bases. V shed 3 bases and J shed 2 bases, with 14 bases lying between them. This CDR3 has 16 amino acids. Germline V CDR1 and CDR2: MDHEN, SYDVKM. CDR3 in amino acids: CASSLNTAGGNQPQHF. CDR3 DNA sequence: TGTGCCAGCAGTTTGAATACTGCGGGGGGCAATCAGCCCCAGCATTTT.

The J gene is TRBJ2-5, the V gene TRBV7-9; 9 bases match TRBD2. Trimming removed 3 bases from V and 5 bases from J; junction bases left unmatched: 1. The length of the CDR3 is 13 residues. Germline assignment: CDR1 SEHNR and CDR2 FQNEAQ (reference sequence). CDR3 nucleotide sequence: TGTGCCAGCAGCTTTACTAGCGGGGAGACCCAGTACTTC. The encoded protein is CASSFTSGETQYF.

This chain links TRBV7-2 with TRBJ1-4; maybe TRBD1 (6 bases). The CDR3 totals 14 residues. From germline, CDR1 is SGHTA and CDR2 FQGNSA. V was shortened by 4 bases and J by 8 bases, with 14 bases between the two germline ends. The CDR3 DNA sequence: TGTGCCAGCAGCTCTGCAGGGGAGAGGGAAAAACTGTTTTTT. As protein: CASSSAGEREKLFF. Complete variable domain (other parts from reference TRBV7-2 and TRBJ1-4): GAGVSQSPSNKVTEKGKDVELRCDPISGHTALYWYRQSLGQGLEFLIYFQGNSAPDKSGLPSDRFSAERTGGSVSTLTIQRTQQEDSAVYLCASSSAGEREKLFFGSGTQLSVL.

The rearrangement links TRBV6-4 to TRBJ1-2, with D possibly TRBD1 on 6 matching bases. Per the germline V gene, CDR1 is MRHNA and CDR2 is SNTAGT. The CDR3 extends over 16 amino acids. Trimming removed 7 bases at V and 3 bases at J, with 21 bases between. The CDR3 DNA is TGTGCCAGCAACCCATGGACAGACTCGACCCACTATGGCTACACCTTC. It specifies CASNPWTDSTHYGYTF.

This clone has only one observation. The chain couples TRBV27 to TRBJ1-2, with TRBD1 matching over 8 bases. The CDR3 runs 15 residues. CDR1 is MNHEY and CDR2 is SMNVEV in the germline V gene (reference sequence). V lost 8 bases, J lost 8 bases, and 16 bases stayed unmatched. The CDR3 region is CASYSHRGGVWGYTF. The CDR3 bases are TGTGCCAGCTACTCCCACAGGGGGGGGGTCTGGGGCTACACCTTC.

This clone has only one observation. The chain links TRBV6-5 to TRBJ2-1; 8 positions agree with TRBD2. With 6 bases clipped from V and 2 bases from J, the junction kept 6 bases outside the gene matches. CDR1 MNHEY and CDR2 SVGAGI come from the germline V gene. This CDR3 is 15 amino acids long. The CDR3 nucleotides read TGTGCCAGCAGCCAGAGCGGGAGCCCCTACAATGAGCAGTTCTTC. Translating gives CASSQSGSPYNEQFF.

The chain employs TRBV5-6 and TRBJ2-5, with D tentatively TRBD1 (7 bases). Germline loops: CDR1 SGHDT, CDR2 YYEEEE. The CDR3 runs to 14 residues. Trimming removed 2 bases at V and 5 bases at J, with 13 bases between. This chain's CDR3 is CASSLLAGGETQYF. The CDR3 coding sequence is TGTGCCAGCAGCTTATTGGCAGGGGGGGAGACCCAGTACTTC.

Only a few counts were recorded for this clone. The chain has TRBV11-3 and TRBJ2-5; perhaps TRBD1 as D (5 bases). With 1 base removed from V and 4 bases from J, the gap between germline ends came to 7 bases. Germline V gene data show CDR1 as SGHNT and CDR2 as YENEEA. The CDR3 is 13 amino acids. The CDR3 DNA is TGTGCCAGCAGCTTAGGCAGGGCAGAGACCCAGTACTTC. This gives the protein CASSLGRAETQYF.

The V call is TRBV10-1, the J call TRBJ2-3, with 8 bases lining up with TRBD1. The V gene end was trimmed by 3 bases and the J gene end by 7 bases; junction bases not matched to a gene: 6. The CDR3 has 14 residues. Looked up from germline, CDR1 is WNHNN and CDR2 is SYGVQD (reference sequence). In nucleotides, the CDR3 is TGCGCCAGCAGTGAAGGGACAGGCCCTTATACGCAGTATTTT. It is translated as CASSEGTGPYTQYF.

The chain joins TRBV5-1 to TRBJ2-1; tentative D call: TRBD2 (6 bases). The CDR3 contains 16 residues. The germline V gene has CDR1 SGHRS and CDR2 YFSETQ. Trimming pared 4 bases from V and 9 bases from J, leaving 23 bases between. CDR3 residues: CASSLPGDQVRSEQFF. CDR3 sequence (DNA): TGCGCCAGCAGCCTCCCGGGGGATCAGGTTCGCAGTGAGCAGTTCTTC.

For the CDR3, the DNA is TGCGCCAGCAGCTTCGGCACAGGGGGCTTGGGAGAGACCCAGTACTTC. Encoded protein: CASSFGTGGLGETQYF. This rearrangement joins TRBV5-1 to TRBJ2-5; 9 bases agree with TRBD1. Germline V gene sequence: CDR1 SGHRS, CDR2 YFSETQ. CDR3 length: 16 residues. V dropped 2 bases and J dropped 4; count of bases not matched to a gene: 9.